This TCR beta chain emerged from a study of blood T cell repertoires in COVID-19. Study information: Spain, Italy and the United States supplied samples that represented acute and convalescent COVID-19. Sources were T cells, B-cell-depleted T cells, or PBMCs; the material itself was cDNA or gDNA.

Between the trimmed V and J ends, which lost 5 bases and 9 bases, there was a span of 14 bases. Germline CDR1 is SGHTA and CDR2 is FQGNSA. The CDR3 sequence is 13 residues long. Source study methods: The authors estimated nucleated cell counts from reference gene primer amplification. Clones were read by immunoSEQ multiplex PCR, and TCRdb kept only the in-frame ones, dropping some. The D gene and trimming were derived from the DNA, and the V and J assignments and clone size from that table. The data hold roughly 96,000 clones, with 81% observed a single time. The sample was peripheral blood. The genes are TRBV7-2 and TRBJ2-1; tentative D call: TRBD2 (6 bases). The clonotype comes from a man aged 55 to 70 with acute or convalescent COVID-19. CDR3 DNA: TGTGCCAGCAGCGGGGGTTGGGGAGGTGAGCAGTTCTTC. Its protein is CASSGGWGGEQFF.